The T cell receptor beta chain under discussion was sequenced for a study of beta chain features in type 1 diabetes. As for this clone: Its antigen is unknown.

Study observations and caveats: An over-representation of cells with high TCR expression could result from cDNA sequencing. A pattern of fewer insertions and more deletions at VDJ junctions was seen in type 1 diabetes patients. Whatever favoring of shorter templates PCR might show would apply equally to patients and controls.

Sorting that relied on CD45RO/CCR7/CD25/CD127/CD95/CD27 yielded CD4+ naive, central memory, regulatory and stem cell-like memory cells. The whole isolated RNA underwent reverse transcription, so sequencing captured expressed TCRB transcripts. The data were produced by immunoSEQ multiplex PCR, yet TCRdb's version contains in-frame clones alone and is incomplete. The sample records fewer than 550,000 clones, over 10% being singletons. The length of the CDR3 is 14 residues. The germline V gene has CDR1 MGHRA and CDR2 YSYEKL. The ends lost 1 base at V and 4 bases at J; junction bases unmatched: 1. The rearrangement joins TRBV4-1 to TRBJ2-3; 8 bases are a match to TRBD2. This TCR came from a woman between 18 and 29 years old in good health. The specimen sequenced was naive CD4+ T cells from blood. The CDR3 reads CASSQARGADTQYF. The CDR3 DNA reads TGCGCCAGCAGCCAAGCGCGGGGGGCAGATACGCAGTATTTT.